This T cell receptor (beta chain) was profiled in a study of identical twins. On this clonotype: The antigen remains unidentified.

The study's findings and limits: Its conclusions, products of cross-sectional statistical analysis, did not come from following the same donors.

Germline V lookup: CDR1 LGHDT, CDR2 YNNKEL (reference sequence). The J segment lost 4 bases and the V segment lost 8 bases, leaving 4 bases of the junction unmatched. CDR3 length: 12 residues. TCRdb passed the 5' RACE reads through MiXCR, listing each CDR3 protein once. The sample lists 450,000 or so distinct CDR3 sequences; 24% were seen once. These data were also filed under a second study, of T cells expressing NK-cell markers. From that study: Sequencing of TCR beta repertoires drew on sorted CD3+CD56+NKG2C+, CD3+CD56+NKG2C- and CD3+CD56-NKG2C+ T cells. Roughly 6 donors showed dominant NKG2C+ clonotypes comprising roughly 1.0-7.5% of their CD8+ T cells.

V is TRBV3-1 and J is TRBJ1-2, with 7 bases identical to TRBD1. The sequenced sample consisted of CD4+ T cells sorted from blood. The clonotype was recovered from a young woman in good health. The CDR3 reads CASGGTAYGYTF. The CDR3 DNA reads as TGTGCCAGCGGGGGGACAGCCTATGGCTACACCTTC.